Listed below are T cell receptor beta chains from one sample, sequenced in a study of T cell responses to AZD1222 COVID-19 vaccine. TCRdb keeps only in-frame clones here, not all; method: immunoSEQ multiplex PCR. The sample contains some 180,000 clones, roughly 91% of which appear only once. The source material was peripheral blood, sampled 28 days after the second dose of the MenACWY control vaccine. These receptors all come from an adult who received the MenACWY meningococcal vaccine as a control. CDR3s include the opening cysteine and the closing phenylalanine or tryptophan.

TRBV30 | CAWSPRTGNNSPLHF
TRBV7-8 | CASSLGPYTGELFF
TRBV5-4 | CASSSRQGPSYEQYF
TRBV9 | CASSSLANEQFF
TRBV5-1 | CASSLGGGRIETQYF
TRBV5-6 | CASTSVGGTMNTEAFF
TRBV9 | CASSAFRDMNTEAFF
TRBV3-1/TRBV3-2 | CASSHKRRGGTYEQYF
TRBV19 | CASSISTGGHRRYTF
TRBV7-6 | CASSLSSGRSYEQYF
TRBV30 | CARGRETQYF
TRBV7-8 | CASSLAQVGNSPLHF
TRBV7-9 | CASSLTGSGYTF
TRBV19 | CASSPTGVQPQHF
TRBV5-1 | CASSLVKRTSGDQETQYF
TRBV4-2 | CASSQDSYGYTF
TRBV30 | CAWSVQALANYGYTF
TRBV18 | CASSPPGNTEAFF
TRBV27 | CASSFLGNLGYTF
TRBV4-2 | CASSPTGAMNTEAFF
TRBV18 | CASSPGQHNTEAFF
TRBV2 | CASSEGISLNYGYTF
TRBV7-3 | CASSLSPGTGELFF
TRBV5-1 | CASSFSGTVNQPQHF
TRBV28 | CASVQRGIGDTQYF
TRBV5-8 | CASSFDRGLGTQYF
TRBV6-5 | CASRLDRLGTEAFF
TRBV18 | CASSPPGDRTYNEQFF
TRBV14 | CASSSKPQLPANYGYTF
TRBV25-1 | CASSDPGATEAFF
TRBV28 | CASSLLNQPQHF
TRBV5-4 | CASSLGTGGRETQYF
TRBV11-3 | CASSVSQSDTQYF
TRBV6-5 | CASRPGQGGNQPQHF
TRBV6-2/TRBV6-3 | CASSYRGLAGGPNTGELFF
TRBV18 | CASSPRGREWSRAFF
TRBV18 | CASSPLTGSQYSGELFF
TRBV20-1 | CSASAWGLESTDTQYF
TRBV12-5 | CASGFLSGFTGELFF
TRBV30 | CAWSGPGLLRGDTIYF
TRBV7-8 | CASSPGGSWNGYTF
TRBV5-1 | CASRSGGKEGTEAFF
TRBV5-1 | CASSLVSGTTYEQYF
TRBV20-1 | CSASAVRDTYEQYF
TRBV5-8 | CASSSGQGGRQTQYF
TRBV29-1 | CSEGTARKETQYF